Below are 10 T cell receptor beta chains sequenced from a single sample in a study of immune evolution from preneoplasia to lung adenocarcinoma. TCRdb's copy holds only in-frame clones and misses some; the assay was immunoSEQ multiplex PCR. The table records 2,000 to 2,500 clones, more than 35% of them present only once. Sequencing was carried out using FFPE adjacent normal lung tissue. These TCRs come from a person in their sixties or seventies with lung adenocarcinoma.

There are a few counts of this clone. The rearrangement joins TRBV5-5 to TRBJ1-1; D gene unclear. The CDR3 contains 12 residues. Germline CDR1 SGHKS, CDR2 YYEKEE (reference sequence). V was shortened by 1 base and J by 3 bases, with 4 bases between the two germline ends. The CDR3 DNA sequence: TGTGCCAGCAGCTTGACCCACACTGAAGCTTTCTTT. This sequence encodes CASSLTHTEAFF.

This clone was recorded a few times. The sample holds other DNA sequences that translate to the same CDR3. V is TRBV11-2 and J is TRBJ1-5; D uncertain. CDR1 SGHAT and CDR2 FQNNGV come from the germline V gene. CDR3 length: 13 residues. Trimming pared 1 base from V and 4 bases from J, leaving 5 bases between. CDR3 loop: CASSLVVNQPQHF. CDR3 DNA sequence: TGTGCCAGCAGCTTAGTGGTGAATCAGCCCCAGCATTTT.

There are a few counts of this clone. In DNA form, the CDR3 reads TGCGCCAGCAGCCAAGAAATTCGGGGTCCGGCTTTCTTT. Protein sequence: CASSQEIRGPAFF. The V call is TRBV4-1, the J call TRBJ1-1, with D unresolved. V gave up 0 bases and J gave up 11 bases, with 13 bases separating them. The CDR3 covers 13 residues. Germline loops: CDR1 MGHRA, CDR2 YSYEKL.

The V call is TRBV9, the J call TRBJ2-1; 11 positions match TRBD2. Germline V gene lookup returns CDR1 SGDLS and CDR2 YYNGEE. The CDR3 contains 17 residues. V was pared by 0 bases and J by 5 bases, with 7 bases of the junction left unmatched. The CDR3 here is CASSVENLGLADNEQFF. The CDR3 DNA follows: TGTGCCAGCAGCGTAGAGAATTTGGGACTAGCGGACAATGAGCAGTTCTTC.

The J gene is TRBJ2-2, the V gene TRBV7-9, with a weak D call TRBD1 (6 bases). V gave up 5 bases and J gave up 0 bases, with 16 bases separating them. The CDR3 is made up of 17 amino acids. The germline V gene has CDR1 SEHNR and CDR2 FQNEAQ (reference sequence). DNA of the CDR3: TGTGCCAGCAGCCCGACCCACAGGGTTACGAACACCGGGGAGCTGTTTTTT. Its translation: CASSPTHRVTNTGELFF. The whole variable domain, remainder taken from reference TRBV7-9 and TRBJ2-2, is DTGVSQNPRHKITKRGQNVTFRCDPISEHNRLYWYRQTLGQGPEFLTYFQNEAQLEKSRLLSDRFSAERPKGSFSTLEIQRTEQGDSAMYLCASSPTHRVTNTGELFFGEGSRLTVL.

The V gene is TRBV25-1, the J gene TRBJ2-5; D not certain. This CDR3 is 14 amino acids long. V lost 5 bases to trimming and J lost 2 bases, with 12 bases between them. Germline CDR1 reads MGHDK; CDR2 reads SYGVNS. The CDR3 is CASSPRTDQETQYF. DNA for the CDR3: TGTGCCAGCAGTCCCCGGACGGATCAAGAGACCCAGTACTTC.

Only a few counts were recorded for this clone. The genes are TRBV7-9 and TRBJ2-2, with 10 bases aligning to TRBD1. Germline V CDR1 and CDR2: SEHNR, FQNEAQ (reference sequence). V was pared by 5 bases and J by 5 bases, with 8 bases of the junction left unmatched. The CDR3 spans 16 residues. CDR3 loop: CASSHPGTGETGELFF. CDR3 coding DNA: TGTGCCAGCAGCCACCCCGGGACAGGGGAAACCGGGGAGCTGTTTTTT.

V gene TRBV29-1 combines with J gene TRBJ2-7; TRBD1 matches at 7 bases. The ends lost 7 bases at V and 7 bases at J; junction bases unmatched: 13. The CDR3 contains 13 residues. Germline CDR1 reads SQVTM; CDR2 reads ANQGSEA. The CDR3 reads CSARRQGVGEQYF. The CDR3, as DNA: TGCAGCGCCCGCCGACAGGGCGTGGGTGAGCAGTACTTC.

The chain combines TRBV9 with TRBJ1-1, with D hard to call. V dropped 0 bases and J dropped 5 bases, with 8 bases sitting between them. The CDR3 is made up of 13 amino acids. Per germline, CDR1 SGDLS and CDR2 YYNGEE. The CDR3 protein is CASSVDGKTEAFF. The CDR3 DNA follows: TGTGCCAGCAGCGTAGACGGGAAAACTGAAGCTTTCTTT.

This rearrangement joins TRBV11-2 to TRBJ2-1, with TRBD2 identical over 7 bases. The CDR3 length is 15 residues. V dropped 5 bases and J dropped 9; count of bases not matched to a gene: 13. Germline CDR1 reads SGHAT; CDR2 reads FQNNGV. The CDR3 spells CASSPTLQAGIEQFF. CDR3 nucleotides: TGTGCCAGCAGCCCCACGCTTCAAGCGGGAATTGAGCAGTTCTTC.